This entry features one TCR beta chain sequence. The PCR contained 60 Vbeta and 13 Jbeta primers. TCRdb's copy holds only in-frame clones and misses some; the assay was immunoSEQ multiplex PCR. Of roughly 220,000 clones in the sample, roughly 75% are singletons; the top ten hold 1.8%. This CDR3 spans 16 amino acids. CDR1 is SGHDN and CDR2 is FVKESK in the germline V gene. V lost 4 bases to trimming and J lost 4 bases, with 19 bases between them. This entry comes from a study of cytomegalovirus exposure and HLA in healthy donors. The source of this sequence is a woman in her thirties in good health and CMV-seronegative. This chain joins TRBV14 and TRBJ1-2; the D is unclear. The sequenced sample consisted of PBMCs. DNA of the CDR3: TGTGCCAGCAGCCCCCAGGATGCGGGCGGTGTCTATGGCTACACCTTC. Translation: CASSPQDAGGVYGYTF.